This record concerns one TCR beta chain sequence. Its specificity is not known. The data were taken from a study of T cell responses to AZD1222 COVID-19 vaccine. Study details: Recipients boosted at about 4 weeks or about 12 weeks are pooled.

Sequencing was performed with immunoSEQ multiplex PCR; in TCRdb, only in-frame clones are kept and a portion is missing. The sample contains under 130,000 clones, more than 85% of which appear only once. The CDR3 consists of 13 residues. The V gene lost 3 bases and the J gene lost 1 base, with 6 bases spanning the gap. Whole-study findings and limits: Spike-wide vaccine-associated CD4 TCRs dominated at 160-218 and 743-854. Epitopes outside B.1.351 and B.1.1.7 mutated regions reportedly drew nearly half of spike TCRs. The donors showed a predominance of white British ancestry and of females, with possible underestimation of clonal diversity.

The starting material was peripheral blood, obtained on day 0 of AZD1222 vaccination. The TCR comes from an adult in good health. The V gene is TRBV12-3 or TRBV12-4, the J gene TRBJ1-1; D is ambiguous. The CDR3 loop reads CASSFGENTEAFF. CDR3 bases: TGTGCCAGCAGTTTCGGGGAGAACACTGAAGCTTTCTTT.